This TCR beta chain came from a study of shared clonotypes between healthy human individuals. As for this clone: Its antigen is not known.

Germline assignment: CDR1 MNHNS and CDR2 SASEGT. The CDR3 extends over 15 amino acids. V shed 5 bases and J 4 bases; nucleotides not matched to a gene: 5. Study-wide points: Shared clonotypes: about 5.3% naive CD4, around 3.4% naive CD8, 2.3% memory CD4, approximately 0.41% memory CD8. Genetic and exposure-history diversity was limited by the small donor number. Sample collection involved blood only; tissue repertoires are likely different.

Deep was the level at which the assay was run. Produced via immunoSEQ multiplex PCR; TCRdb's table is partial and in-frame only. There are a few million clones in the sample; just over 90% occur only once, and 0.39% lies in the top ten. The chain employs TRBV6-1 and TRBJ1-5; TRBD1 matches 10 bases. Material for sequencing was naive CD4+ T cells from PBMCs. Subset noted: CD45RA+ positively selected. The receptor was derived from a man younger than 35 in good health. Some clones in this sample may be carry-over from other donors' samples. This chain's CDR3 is CASSQTGGGNQPQHF. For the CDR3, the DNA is TGTGCCAGCAGTCAGACAGGGGGCGGGAATCAGCCCCAGCATTTT.